This section outlines one T cell receptor (beta chain) sequence together with its context. The data were taken from a study of blood T cell repertoires in COVID-19. At the level of the study: The study drew acute and convalescent COVID-19 samples from the United States, Italy and Spain. PBMCs, B-cell-depleted T cells, or T cells were the source of the cDNA or gDNA that made up the material.

Original methodology: By means of reference gene primer amplification, nucleated cell counts were estimated. Produced via immunoSEQ multiplex PCR; TCRdb's table is partial and in-frame only. V and J calls and clone size are those listed in that table; D and trimming were worked out from the DNA. The table shows approximately 330,000 clones, with approximately 90% occurring only once. Seattle participants joined during active infection and were tracked over time. The CDR3 length is 16 residues. V lost 3 bases to trimming and J lost 2 bases, with 17 bases between them. CDR1 LGHDT and CDR2 YNNKEL come from the germline V gene (reference sequence).

Sequenced sample: peripheral blood. This chain links TRBV3-1 (or the pseudogene TRBV3-2) with TRBJ2-7; maybe TRBD2 (5 bases). The receptor's source is a man younger than 40 with COVID-19, enrolled during active disease. CDR3 loop: CASSHKSGSGAYEQYF. The CDR3 nucleotides read TGTGCCAGCAGCCATAAATCGGGCAGCGGAGCCTACGAGCAGTACTTC.